The 13 T cell receptor beta chains presented below share a single source sample, sequenced in a study of blood T cell repertoires in COVID-19. Data came from immunoSEQ multiplex PCR; TCRdb stores just in-frame clones and leaves some out. Of about 280,000 clones listed, 65% to 90% were seen once; the top ten hold about 14%. Sequencing input: peripheral blood. These receptors originate from a human donor in a cohort sampled during active COVID-19.

The chain combines TRBV28 with TRBJ1-5; TRBD1 aligns across 9 bases. Germline V CDR1 and CDR2: MDHEN, SYDVKM. The CDR3 is 18 amino acids. Losses at the gene ends were 7 bases for V and 8 bases for J; bases not matched to a gene: 21. In DNA, the CDR3 is TGTGCCAGCACTCCCCGAAGGGACAGGGAACCCTTTTGGGAGCCCCAGCATTTT. Translation: CASTPRRDREPFWEPQHF. Variable domain in full (rest from reference TRBV28 and TRBJ1-5): DVKVTQSSRYLVKRTGEKVFLECVQDMDHENMFWYRQDPGLGLRLIYFSYDVKMKEKGDIPEGYSVSREKKERFSLILESASTNQTSMYLCASTPRRDREPFWEPQHFGDGTRLSIL.

This chain joins TRBV6-5 and TRBJ2-5; D gene unclear. V was clipped by 10 bases and J by 4 bases, with 10 bases between them. Germline V gene data show CDR1 as MNHEY and CDR2 as SVGAGI. CDR3 length: 11 residues. The CDR3 nucleotides read TGTGCCACCCTCTCCAGAGAGACCCAGTACTTC. Its translation: CATLSRETQYF.

The chain uses TRBV30 and TRBJ1-2; D is unclear. CDR1 GTSNPN and CDR2 SVGIG come from the germline V gene (reference sequence). V gave up 0 bases and J gave up 9 bases, with 20 bases separating them. The CDR3 contains 15 residues. The CDR3: CAWSVQTVPMASYTF. As DNA, the CDR3 is TGTGCCTGGAGTGTACAGACGGTACCTATGGCTAGCTACACCTTC. Drawing the rest from reference TRBV30 and TRBJ1-2, the complete variable domain is SQTIHQWPATLVQPVGSPLSLECTVEGTSNPNLYWYRQAAGRGLQLLFYSVGIGQISSEVPQNLSASRPQDRQFILSSKKLLLSDSGFYLCAWSVQTVPMASYTFGSGTRLTVV.

The genes are TRBV9 and TRBJ2-4; D uncertain. Germline assignment: CDR1 SGDLS and CDR2 YYNGEE. Trimming took 2 bases from V and 0 from J, leaving 12 bases between them. This CDR3 is built from 16 residues. The CDR3 loop reads CASSVSWRLAKNIQYF. In DNA form, the CDR3 reads TGTGCCAGCAGCGTCTCTTGGCGACTAGCCAAAAACATTCAGTACTTC.

This clone showed up just once. The chain combines TRBV6-6 with TRBJ2-7; 7 bases line up with TRBD2. The CDR3 sequence is 13 residues long. V trimming: 8 bases; J trimming: 2 bases; junction bases outside the gene matches: 6. The germline gives CDR1 MNHNY, CDR2 SVGAGI (reference sequence). This CDR3 is CASGRVGPYEQYF. The CDR3 DNA is TGTGCCAGCGGGAGGGTGGGACCCTACGAGCAGTACTTC.

This clone is a singleton in its sample. This chain links TRBV9 with TRBJ2-5; TRBD2 agrees at 15 bases. The junction had 1 base not matched to a gene; V was cut back by 0 bases and J by 4 bases. Germline V gene lookup returns CDR1 SGDLS and CDR2 YYNGEE. This CDR3 is 16 amino acids long. The chain's CDR3 is CASSVGTSGRGETQYF. In nucleotides, the CDR3 is TGTGCCAGCAGCGTAGGGACTAGCGGGAGGGGAGAGACCCAGTACTTC.

The gene calls are TRBV18 and TRBJ1-4, with unresolved D. V was cut by 4 bases and J by 4 bases, with 7 bases left in between. This CDR3 is built from 13 residues. Germline V lookup: CDR1 KGHSH, CDR2 LQKENI. CDR3 bases: TGTGCCAGCTCACAACTCGTTAATGAAAAACTGTTTTTT. Its translation is CASSQLVNEKLFF.

The rearrangement uses TRBV27 and TRBJ2-2; TRBD1 agrees at 10 bases. CDR1 and CDR2 from the germline V gene are MNHEY and SMNVEV (reference sequence). With 1 base clipped from V and 6 bases from J, the junction kept 8 bases outside the gene matches. The CDR3 has 17 amino acids. The DNA for the CDR3 is TGTGCCAGCAGTTTATTCGGGACAGGGGTCTCATCCGGGGAGCTGTTTTTT. This codes for CASSLFGTGVSSGELFF.

This clone was counted a few times. The gene calls are TRBV7-2 and TRBJ2-3; possibly TRBD1 for D (6 bases). V lost 4 bases and J lost 2, with 13 bases in between. CDR3 length equals 15 residues. CDR1 SGHTA and CDR2 FQGNSA come from the germline V gene. For the CDR3, the DNA is TGTGCCAGCAGCTCCTCTGGACAGTTCACAGATACGCAGTATTTT. Translating gives CASSSSGQFTDTQYF.

DNA of the CDR3: TGTGCCATCAGTGAGTCCGACTATGGCTACACCTTC. The encoded protein is CAISESDYGYTF. J is TRBJ1-2 and V is TRBV10-3; D not resolved. The CDR3 totals 12 residues. V was trimmed by 0 bases and J by 3 bases, leaving 2 bases between them. CDR1 and CDR2 from the germline V gene are ENHRY and SYGVKD.

The J gene is TRBJ2-7, the V gene TRBV18; 7 nucleotides line up with TRBD1. Per germline, CDR1 KGHSH and CDR2 LQKENI. The trim removed 8 bases at V and 2 bases at J, leaving 12 bases unmatched. The CDR3 consists of 15 residues. The CDR3 loop is CASQGTPGTAYEQYF. In DNA form, the CDR3 reads TGTGCCAGCCAAGGCACCCCGGGGACAGCCTACGAGCAGTACTTC.

The J gene is TRBJ2-5, the V gene TRBV4-3; TRBD1 matches 9 bases. CDR1 and CDR2 (germline): LGHNA, YSLEER. The V gene end was trimmed by 6 bases and the J gene end by 5 bases; junction bases not matched to a gene: 10. CDR3 length: 15 amino acids. The CDR3 loop is CASSQDRGSWETQYF. CDR3 bases: TGCGCCAGCAGTCAGGACAGGGGAAGTTGGGAGACCCAGTACTTC.

The sample holds a few counts of this clone. The V call is TRBV11-3, the J call TRBJ2-1; 8 bases agree with TRBD2. V lost 5 bases to trimming and J lost 2 bases; unmatched junction nucleotides: 8. Germline V gene sequence: CDR1 SGHNT, CDR2 YENEEA. The CDR3 spans 16 residues. The CDR3 here is CASSPRGAGAYNEQFF. In DNA form, the CDR3 reads TGTGCCAGCAGCCCACGGGGAGCGGGGGCCTACAATGAGCAGTTCTTC.